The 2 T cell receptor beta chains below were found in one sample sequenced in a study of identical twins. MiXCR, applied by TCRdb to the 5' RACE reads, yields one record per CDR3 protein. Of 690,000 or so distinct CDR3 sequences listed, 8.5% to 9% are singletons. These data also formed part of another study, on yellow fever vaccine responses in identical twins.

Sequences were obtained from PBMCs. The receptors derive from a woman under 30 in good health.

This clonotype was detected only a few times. In nucleotides, the CDR3 is TGCGCCAGCAGGAACGTATGCTACAATGAGCAGTTCTTC. Protein sequence: CASRNVCYNEQFF. V and J are TRBV5-1 and TRBJ2-1, with unresolved D. The length of the CDR3 is 13 residues. V lost 5 bases and J lost 3, with 9 bases in between. In germline, CDR1 is SGHRS, CDR2 YFSETQ. Complete variable domain (other parts from reference TRBV5-1 and TRBJ2-1): KAGVTQTPRYLIKTRGQQVTLSCSPISGHRSVSWYQQTPGQGLQFLFEYFSETQRNKGNFPGRFSGRQFSNSRSEMNVSTLELGDSALYLCASRNVCYNEQFFGPGTRLTVL.

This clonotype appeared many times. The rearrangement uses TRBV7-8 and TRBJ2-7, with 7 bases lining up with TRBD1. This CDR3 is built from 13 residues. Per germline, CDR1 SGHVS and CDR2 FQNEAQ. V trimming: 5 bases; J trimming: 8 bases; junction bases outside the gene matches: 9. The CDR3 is CASSPRQGGQQYF. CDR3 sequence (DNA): TGTGCCAGCAGCCCGAGACAGGGTGGACAGCAGTACTTC.